The sequence of this TCR beta chain was determined in a study of spatial heterogeneity in lung cancer. General study results and limits: The appearance of ubiquitous expanded tumor TCRs in blood was greater at resection than follow-up.

This clonotype was observed at least ten times. What it binds is not known. CDR3 length: 13 residues. V lost 0 bases, J lost 3 bases, and 6 bases lay in between. CDR1 LNHNV and CDR2 YYDKDF come from the germline V gene (reference sequence). The time point is: sample taken at primary tumor resection. Sequencing of whole RNA from tumor, nontumor lung or frozen PBMC involved no sorting. The donors were about 67 patients with non-small cell lung cancer that was early-stage and untreated. The library protocol tagged each TCR cDNA with a unique molecular identifier. TCRdb called the 5' RACE reads again in MiXCR, with one record for every CDR3 protein. The sample consists of some 47,000 distinct CDR3 sequences, 6% to 9% of them appearing once.

Specimen: PBMCs, collected at surgery. V usage is TRBV15 and J usage is TRBJ2-7; D is uncertain. The sequence was collected from a female donor with early-stage non-small cell lung cancer. For the CDR3, the DNA is TGTGCCACCAGCAGAGAAGGCCTCTACGAGCAGTACTTC. Protein sequence: CATSREGLYEQYF.